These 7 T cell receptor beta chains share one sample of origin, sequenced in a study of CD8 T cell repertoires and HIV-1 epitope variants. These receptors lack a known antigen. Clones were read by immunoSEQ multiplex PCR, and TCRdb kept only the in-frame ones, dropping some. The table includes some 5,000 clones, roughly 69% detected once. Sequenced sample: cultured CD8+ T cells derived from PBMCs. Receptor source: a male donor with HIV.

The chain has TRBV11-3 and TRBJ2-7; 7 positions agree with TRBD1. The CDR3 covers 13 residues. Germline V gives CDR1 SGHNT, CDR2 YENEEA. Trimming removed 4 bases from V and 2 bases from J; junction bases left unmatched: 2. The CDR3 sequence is CASSSDRAYEQYF. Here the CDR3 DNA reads TGTGCCAGCAGCTCTGACAGGGCCTACGAGCAGTACTTC.

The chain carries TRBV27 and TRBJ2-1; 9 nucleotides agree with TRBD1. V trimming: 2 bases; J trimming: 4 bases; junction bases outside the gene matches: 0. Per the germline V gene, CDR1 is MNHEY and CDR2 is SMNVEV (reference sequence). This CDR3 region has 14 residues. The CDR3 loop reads CASSLGTGYNEQFF. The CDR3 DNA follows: TGTGCCAGCAGTTTAGGGACAGGGTACAATGAGCAGTTCTTC.

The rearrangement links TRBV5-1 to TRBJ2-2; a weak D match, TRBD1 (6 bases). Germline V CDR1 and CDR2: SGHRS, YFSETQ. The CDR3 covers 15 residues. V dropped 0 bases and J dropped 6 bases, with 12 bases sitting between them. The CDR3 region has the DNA TGCGCCAGCAGCTTGGACAGGGTAATTCCCGGGGAGCTGTTTTTT. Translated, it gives CASSLDRVIPGELFF.

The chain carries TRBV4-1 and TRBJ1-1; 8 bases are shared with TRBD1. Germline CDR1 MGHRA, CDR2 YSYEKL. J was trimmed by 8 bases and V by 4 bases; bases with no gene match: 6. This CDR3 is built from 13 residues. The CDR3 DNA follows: TGCGCCAGCAGCCGTTTACAGGGGGAGGAAGCTTTCTTT. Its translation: CASSRLQGEEAFF.

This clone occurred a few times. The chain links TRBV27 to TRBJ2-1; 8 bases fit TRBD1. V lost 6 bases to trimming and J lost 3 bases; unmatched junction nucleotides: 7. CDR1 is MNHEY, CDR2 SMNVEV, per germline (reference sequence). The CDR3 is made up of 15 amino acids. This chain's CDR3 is CASSLEGTGYNEQFF. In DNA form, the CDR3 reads TGTGCCAGCAGCTTAGAAGGGACAGGCTACAATGAGCAGTTCTTC.

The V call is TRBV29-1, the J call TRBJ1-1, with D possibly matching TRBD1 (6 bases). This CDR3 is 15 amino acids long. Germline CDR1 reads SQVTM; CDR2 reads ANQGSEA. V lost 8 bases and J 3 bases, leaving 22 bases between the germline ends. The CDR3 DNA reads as TGCAGCAAAGAATCGCGACAGGACTGGGACACTGAAGCTTTCTTT. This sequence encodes CSKESRQDWDTEAFF.

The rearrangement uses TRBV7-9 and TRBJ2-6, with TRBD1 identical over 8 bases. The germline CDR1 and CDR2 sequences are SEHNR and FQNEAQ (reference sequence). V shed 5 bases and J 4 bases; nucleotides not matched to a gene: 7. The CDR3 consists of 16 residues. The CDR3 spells CASSPSTGDGANVLTF. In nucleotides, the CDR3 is TGTGCCAGCAGCCCCTCGACAGGGGACGGGGCCAACGTCCTGACTTTC.